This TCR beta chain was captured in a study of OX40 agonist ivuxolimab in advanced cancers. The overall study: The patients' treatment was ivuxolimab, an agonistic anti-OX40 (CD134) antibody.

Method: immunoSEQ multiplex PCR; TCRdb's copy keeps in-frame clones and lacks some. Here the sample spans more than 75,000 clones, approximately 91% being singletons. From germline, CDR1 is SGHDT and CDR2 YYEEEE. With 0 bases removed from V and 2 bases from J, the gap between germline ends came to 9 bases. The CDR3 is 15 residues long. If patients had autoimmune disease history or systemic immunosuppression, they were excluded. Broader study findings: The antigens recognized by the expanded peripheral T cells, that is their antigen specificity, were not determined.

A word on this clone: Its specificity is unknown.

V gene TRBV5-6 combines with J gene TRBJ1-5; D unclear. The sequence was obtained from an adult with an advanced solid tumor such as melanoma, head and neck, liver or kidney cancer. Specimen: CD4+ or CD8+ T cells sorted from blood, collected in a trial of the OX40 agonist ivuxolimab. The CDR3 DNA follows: TGTGCCAGCAGCTTGGCCAGTTCGGGCAATCAGCCCCAGCATTTT. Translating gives CASSLASSGNQPQHF.